The next 7 T cell receptor beta chains were all read from a single sample in a study of radiotherapy plus CTLA-4 blockade in lung cancer. TCRdb's copy holds only in-frame clones and misses some; the assay was immunoSEQ multiplex PCR. The sample includes roughly 39,000 clones, about 73% of them seen just once. Specimen: peripheral blood, collected from a patient treated with radiotherapy plus ipilimumab. These receptors were taken from a human donor with non-small cell lung cancer who had stable disease on radiotherapy plus ipilimumab.

The genes are TRBV30 and TRBJ1-4, with 7 positions matching TRBD1. The germline V gene encodes CDR1 GTSNPN and CDR2 SVGIG (reference sequence). The CDR3 spans 14 residues. Unmatched junction bases numbered 7, after V lost 1 base and J lost 8 bases. CDR3 amino acids: CAWSDDREAEKLFF. The CDR3 nucleotides read TGTGCCTGGAGTGATGACAGGGAGGCGGAAAAACTGTTTTTT.

The chain combines TRBV9 with TRBJ2-1; D remains unclear. With 0 bases removed from V and 0 bases from J, the gap between germline ends came to 7 bases. This CDR3 has 15 amino acids. CDR1 is SGDLS, CDR2 YYNGEE, per germline. The CDR3 DNA reads TGTGCCAGCAGCGTAGATGGGCCCTCCTACAATGAGCAGTTCTTC. This codes for CASSVDGPSYNEQFF.

This clone was seen a few times. The CDR3 DNA sequence: TGCGCCAGCAGTGATGGTCAGAGCTCTGGAAACACCATATATTTT. This encodes CASSDGQSSGNTIYF. The rearrangement uses TRBV10-2 and TRBJ1-3, with no clear D. V lost 3 bases to trimming and J lost 0 bases, with 9 bases between them. The CDR3 length is 15 residues. Looked up from germline, CDR1 is WSHSY and CDR2 is SAAADI.

This chain joins TRBV19 and TRBJ1-6, with TRBD1 matching 10 bases. J gave up 10 bases and V 4 bases, and 13 bases lay outside the gene matches. The CDR3 is made up of 17 amino acids. Germline V gene data show CDR1 as LNHDA and CDR2 as SQIVND (reference sequence). For the CDR3, the DNA is TGTGCCAGTAGTACCGTAGGGACAGGGGTTTTTCGCTCACCCCTCCACTTT. This codes for CASSTVGTGVFRSPLHF.

J is TRBJ1-1 and V is TRBV18; 7 bases are a match to TRBD1. The CDR3 has 14 residues. The germline V gene encodes CDR1 KGHSH and CDR2 LQKENI. V lost 3 bases to trimming and J lost 0 bases; unmatched junction nucleotides: 1. This CDR3 is CASSPGQLNTEAFF. The CDR3 bases are TGTGCCAGCTCACCGGGACAGCTGAACACTGAAGCTTTCTTT.

The chain uses TRBV11-2 and TRBJ1-1, with 12 bases fitting TRBD1. The CDR3 runs to 15 residues. The germline gives CDR1 SGHAT, CDR2 FQNNGV. J lost 3 bases, V lost 6 bases, and 5 bases had no gene match. The CDR3 DNA follows: TGTGCCAGCAGGGGACAGGGGGCGTTTCACACTGAAGCTTTCTTT. It codes for CASRGQGAFHTEAFF.

Worth noting for this clone: Different DNA sequences within this sample yield the same CDR3. The J gene is TRBJ1-4, the V gene TRBV4-3; the match to TRBD1 covers 7 bases. The CDR3 length is 14 residues. The V and J ends lost 4 bases and 7 bases, in that order; junction bases with no gene match: 6. In germline, CDR1 is LGHNA, CDR2 YSLEER. CDR3 bases: TGCGCCAGCAGCCCTGACAGGGTTTTTGAAAAACTGTTTTTT. Protein product: CASSPDRVFEKLFF.